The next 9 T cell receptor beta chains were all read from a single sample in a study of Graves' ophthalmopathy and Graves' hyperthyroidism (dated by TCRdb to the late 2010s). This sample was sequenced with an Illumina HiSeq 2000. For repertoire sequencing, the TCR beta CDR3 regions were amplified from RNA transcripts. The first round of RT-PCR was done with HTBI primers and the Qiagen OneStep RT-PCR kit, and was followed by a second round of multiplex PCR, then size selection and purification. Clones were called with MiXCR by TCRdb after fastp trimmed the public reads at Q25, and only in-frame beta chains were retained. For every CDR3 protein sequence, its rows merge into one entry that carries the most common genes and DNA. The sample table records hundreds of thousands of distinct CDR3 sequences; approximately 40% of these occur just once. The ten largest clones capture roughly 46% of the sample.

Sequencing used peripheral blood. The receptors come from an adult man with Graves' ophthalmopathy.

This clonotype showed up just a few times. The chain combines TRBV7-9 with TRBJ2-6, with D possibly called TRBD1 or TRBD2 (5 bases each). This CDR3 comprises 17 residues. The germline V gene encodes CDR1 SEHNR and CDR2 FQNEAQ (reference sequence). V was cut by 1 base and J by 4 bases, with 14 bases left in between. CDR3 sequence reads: CASSLVRPGSGANVLTF. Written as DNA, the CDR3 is TGTGCCAGCAGCTTAGTTCGACCAGGGAGCGGGGCCAACGTCCTGACTTTC.

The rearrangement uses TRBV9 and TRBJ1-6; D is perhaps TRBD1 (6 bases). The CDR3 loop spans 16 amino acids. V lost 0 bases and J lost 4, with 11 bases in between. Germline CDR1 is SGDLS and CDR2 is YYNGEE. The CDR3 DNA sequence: TGTGCCAGCAGCGTAGGAGCAGGGGAATATAATTCACCCCTCCACTTT. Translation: CASSVGAGEYNSPLHF.

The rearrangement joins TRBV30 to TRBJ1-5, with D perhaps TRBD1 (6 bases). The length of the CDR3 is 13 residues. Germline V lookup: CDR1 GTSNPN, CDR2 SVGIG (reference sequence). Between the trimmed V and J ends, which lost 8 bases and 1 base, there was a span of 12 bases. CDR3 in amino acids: CALSGGSNQPQHF. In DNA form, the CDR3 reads TGTGCCCTGAGCGGGGGCAGCAATCAGCCCCAGCATTTT.

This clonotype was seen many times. DNA for the CDR3: TGTGCCAGCAGTTACGGCGGACCGAAGTCGGGCTACACCTTC. Translating gives CASSYGGPKSGYTF. The genes are TRBV6-5 and TRBJ1-2; D is ambiguous. Between the trimmed V and J ends, which lost 2 bases and 8 bases, there was a span of 15 bases. The CDR3 is 14 amino acids. The V gene's germline CDR1 is MNHEY and CDR2 SVGAGI.

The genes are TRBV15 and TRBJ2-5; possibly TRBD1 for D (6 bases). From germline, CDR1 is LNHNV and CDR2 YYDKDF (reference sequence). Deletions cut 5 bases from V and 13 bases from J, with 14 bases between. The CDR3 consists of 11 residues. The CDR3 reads CATSVDSRLYF. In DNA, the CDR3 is TGTGCCACCAGCGTGGACAGCCGGCTGTACTTC.

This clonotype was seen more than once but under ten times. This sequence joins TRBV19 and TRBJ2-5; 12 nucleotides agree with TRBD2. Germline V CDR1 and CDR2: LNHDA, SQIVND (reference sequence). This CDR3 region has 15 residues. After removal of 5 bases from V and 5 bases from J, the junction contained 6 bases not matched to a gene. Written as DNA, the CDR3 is TGTGCCAGTAGTGACCGACTAGCGGGAGAGGAGACCCAGTACTTC. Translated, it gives CASSDRLAGEETQYF.

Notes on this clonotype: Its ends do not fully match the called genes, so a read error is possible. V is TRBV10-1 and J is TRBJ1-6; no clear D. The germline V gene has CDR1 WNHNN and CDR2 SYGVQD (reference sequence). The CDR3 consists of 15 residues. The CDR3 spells CASSPLRIINSPLHF. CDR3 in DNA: TGTGCCAGCAGTCCTCTAAGGATTATTAATTCACCCCTCCACTTT.

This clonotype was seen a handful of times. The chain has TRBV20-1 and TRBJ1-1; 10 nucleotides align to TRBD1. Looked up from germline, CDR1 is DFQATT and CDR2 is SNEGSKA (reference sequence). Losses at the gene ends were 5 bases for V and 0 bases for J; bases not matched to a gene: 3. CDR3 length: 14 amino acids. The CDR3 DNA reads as TGCAGTGCTCGGACAGGGGGGATGAACACTGAAGCTTTCTTT. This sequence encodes CSARTGGMNTEAFF.

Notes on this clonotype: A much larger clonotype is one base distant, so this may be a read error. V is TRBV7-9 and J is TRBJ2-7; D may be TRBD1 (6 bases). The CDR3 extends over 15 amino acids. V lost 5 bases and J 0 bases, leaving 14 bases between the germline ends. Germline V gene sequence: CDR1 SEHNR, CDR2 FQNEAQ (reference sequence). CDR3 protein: CASSKKQGSSYEQYV. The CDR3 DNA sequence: TGTGCCAGCAGCAAAAAACAGGGTAGCTCCTACGAGCAGTACGTC.